Listed below are T cell receptor beta chains from one sample, sequenced in a study of cytomegalovirus exposure and HLA in healthy donors. TCRdb keeps only in-frame clones here, not all; method: immunoSEQ multiplex PCR. The table has about 130,000 clones, over 75% seen once. Sequences were obtained from PBMCs. The origin of the receptors is a man aged 30 to 45 in good health. Both conserved end residues are part of each CDR3. The order of the fields is D gene, J gene, clone size, V gene, CDR3 DNA, CDR3 protein. A D gene is named only where the DNA matches it firmly. A clone size is listed for some rows: how often the clone was seen (once, few, many), or a class if it is expanded.

>.|TRBJ1-1|.|TRBV2
TGTGCCAGCTTCGGCCCGGGGGGGAACACTGAAGCTTTCTTT
CASFGPGGNTEAFF
>TRBD1|TRBJ2-2|.|TRBV19
TGTGCCAGTAGTATATACGGGACAGGGAACACCGGGGAGCTGTTTTTT
CASSIYGTGNTGELFF
>.|TRBJ1-2|.|TRBV5-1
TGCGCCAGCAGACAGGCTGTGAACTATGGCTACACCTTC
CASRQAVNYGYTF
>TRBD1|TRBJ1-2|.|TRBV7-2
TGTGCCAGCAGCCCTTGGGCAGGGGGCCTCTATGGCTACACCTTC
CASSPWAGGLYGYTF
>TRBD2|TRBJ2-4|.|TRBV12-5
TGTGCTAGTGGCCTAGGGACTAGCGGGAGGATAGCCAAAAACATTCAGTACTTC
CASGLGTSGRIAKNIQYF
>.|TRBJ2-7|.|TRBV19
TGTGCCAGTAGTATAGTCGGGAACTCCGAGCAGTACTTC
CASSIVGNSEQYF
>TRBD2|TRBJ2-1|.|TRBV30
TGTGCCTGGTCCGGACTAGCGGGAGTCGGTGAGCAGTTCTTC
CAWSGLAGVGEQFF
>TRBD2|TRBJ2-2|.|TRBV7-8
TGTGCCAGCAGCTATCCAGACCTAGCGGGAGTGGCCGGGGAGCTGTTTTTT
CASSYPDLAGVAGELFF
>.|TRBJ2-7|.|TRBV19
TGTGCCAGTAGTATAGTGAGCACCGGTTACGAGCAGTACTTC
CASSIVSTGYEQYF
>.|TRBJ2-7|.|TRBV27
TGTGCCAGCAGTTTAGCCGGTCAGAGGGAGCAGTACTTC
CASSLAGQREQYF
>.|TRBJ1-2|.|TRBV6-5
TGTGCCAGCAGGACAACAGGGAGTGATGGCTACACCTTC
CASRTTGSDGYTF
>.|TRBJ1-1|.|TRBV28
TGTGCCAGCAGTCCCCCCCAGAACACTGAAGCTTTCTTT
CASSPPQNTEAFF
>.|TRBJ1-3|.|TRBV9
TGTGCCAGCAGCGTAGCGGGAGGAAACACCATATATTTT
CASSVAGGNTIYF
>.|TRBJ2-7|.|TRBV10-1
TGCGCCAGCGCGAGGGACCAGGGGTCCGAGCAGTACTTC
CASARDQGSEQYF
>.|TRBJ1-5|.|TRBV19
TGTGCCAGTAGTATAAGTCTAAGTATGGTCGGAGGGGAAGGCAATCAGCCCCAGCATTTT
CASSISLSMVGGEGNQPQHF
>TRBD1|TRBJ1-1|few|TRBV10-3
TGTGCCATCAGTGGGCCGGGACAGGGGAACACTGAAGCTTTCTTT
CAISGPGQGNTEAFF
>TRBD2|TRBJ2-5|.|TRBV7-6
TGTGCCAGCAGCTTACTACTAGCGGGAGGCCAAGAGACCCAGTACTTC
CASSLLLAGGQETQYF
>TRBD2|TRBJ2-7|.|TRBV7-9
TGTTCCAGCAGCTACCCGCTAGCGGGAGGGCTTGCCTACGAGCAGTACTTC
CSSSYPLAGGLAYEQYF
>TRBD1|TRBJ1-1|once|TRBV5-5
TGTGCCAGCAGCTACGGACAGGGCCGGGGGAACACTGAAGCTTTCTTT
CASSYGQGRGNTEAFF
>.|TRBJ2-3|.|TRBV9
TGTGCCAGCAGCGAGGGGGGGACAAATCGAGATACGCAGTATTTT
CASSEGGTNRDTQYF
>TRBD1|TRBJ2-1|few|TRBV6-1
TGTGCCAGCAGTGAGACAGGGGGCTCCTACAATGAGCAGTTCTTC
CASSETGGSYNEQFF
>.|TRBJ1-2|.|TRBV30
TGTGCCTGGAGTGGGGACACTTCTAGCTATGGCTACACCTTC
CAWSGDTSSYGYTF
>TRBD1|TRBJ1-2|.|TRBV5-5
TGTGCCAGCAGCATGACCCAGGGGGCGCGGTATGGCTACACCTTC
CASSMTQGARYGYTF
>.|TRBJ1-2|.|TRBV6-1
TGTGCCAGCAGCCGGGACTATGGCTACACCTTC
CASSRDYGYTF
>TRBD1|TRBJ2-6|.|TRBV9
TGTGCCAGCAGCGCCGAGGGGGCTATACAACCCCCCACGAGGGGGGCCAACGTCCTGACTTTC
CASSAEGAIQPPTRGANVLTF
>TRBD1|TRBJ2-7|once|TRBV4-1
TGCGCCAGCAGCCAAGAGCGGACAGGGAGGATCTACGAGCAGTACTTC
CASSQERTGRIYEQYF
>TRBD1|TRBJ1-4|.|TRBV12-5
TGTGCTAGTGGTTTGGGGACAGGGTTAAATGAAAAACTGTTTTTT
CASGLGTGLNEKLFF
>.|TRBJ1-1|.|TRBV7-9
TGTTCCAGCAGCTTATCCCCCTCGGGGGACACTGAAGCTTTCTTT
CSSSLSPSGDTEAFF
>TRBD2|TRBJ2-7|once|TRBV27
TGTGCCAGCAGTTTCCGCGGGAGGGCCGTCACCTACGAGCAGTACTTC
CASSFRGRAVTYEQYF
>TRBD1|TRBJ2-4|.|TRBV19
TGTGCCAGTGTCCCCGGGACAGGGGGCAACATTCAGTACTTC
CASVPGTGGNIQYF